The 31 T cell receptor beta chains listed next were all sequenced from one sample in a study of blood T cells in healthy people across ages. A sample-barcoded 5' primer and a J-beta primer mix were used in a second PCR of about 7 to 12 cycles. In TCRdb, the 5' RACE reads were re-called with MiXCR into one record per CDR3 protein. The sample yields about 640,000 distinct CDR3 sequences, 25% to 35% seen once. The sequencing input was blood. Source of these receptors: a woman of 80 years or more in good health.

This chain links TRBV7-9 with TRBJ1-2; 7 bases align to TRBD1. The germline V gene encodes CDR1 SEHNR and CDR2 FQNEAQ (reference sequence). Losses at the gene ends were 3 bases for V and 8 bases for J; bases not matched to a gene: 15. The CDR3 loop spans 16 amino acids. CDR3 coding DNA: TGTGCCAGCAGCTTGGAGGGGGCGCTTGCCCCTCTAGGCTACACCTTC. Amino acids: CASSLEGALAPLGYTF.

The chain combines TRBV7-9 with TRBJ2-7; D perhaps matches TRBD2 (6 bases). The ends were cut back, 3 bases at V and 0 bases at J, with 12 bases in the middle. The CDR3 extends over 15 amino acids. Germline assignment: CDR1 SEHNR and CDR2 FQNEAQ (reference sequence). The CDR3 coding sequence is TGTGCCAGCAGCTTGGCTAGCGTTTTCTCCTACGAGCAGTACTTC. Its protein product is CASSLASVFSYEQYF.

This clonotype was seen at least ten times. The genes are TRBV3-1 and TRBJ2-1, with 7 nucleotides matching TRBD2. The CDR3 runs to 15 residues. J lost 4 bases, V lost 1 base, and 4 bases had no gene match. Germline V gene lookup returns CDR1 LGHDT and CDR2 YNNKEL (reference sequence). DNA of the CDR3: TGTGCCAGCAGCCAAGCAGCGGGGAGTTACAATGAGCAGTTCTTC. Translation: CASSQAAGSYNEQFF.

Details on this clonotype: A read error is possible here, since a much larger clone lies one base away. The rearrangement uses TRBV11-1 and TRBJ2-7, with TRBD2 identical over 11 bases. After removal of 7 bases from V and 6 bases from J, the junction contained 8 bases not matched to a gene. Germline V lookup: CDR1 SGHAT, CDR2 FQDESV (reference sequence). This CDR3 region has 14 residues. This CDR3 is CASNKGTSGPEQYF. CDR3 nucleotide sequence: TGTGCCAGCAACAAAGGGACTAGCGGACCCGAGCAGTACTTC.

This clonotype was found many times. J is TRBJ1-1 and V is TRBV5-5; unclear D gene. Germline loops: CDR1 SGHKS, CDR2 YYEKEE (reference sequence). V shed 2 bases and J shed 4 bases, with 9 bases lying between them. The CDR3 consists of 13 residues. Written as DNA, the CDR3 is TGTGCCAGCAGCTTTAATACAGTCACTGAAGCTTTCTTT. The encoded protein is CASSFNTVTEAFF.

The rearrangement joins TRBV5-1 to TRBJ1-3; a weak D match, TRBD1 (6 bases). Trimming removed 10 bases from V and 0 bases from J, with 14 bases in between. CDR1 is SGHRS and CDR2 is YFSETQ in the germline V gene. This CDR3 contains 14 residues. This chain's CDR3 is CASRGISSGNTIYF. The CDR3 coding sequence is TGCGCCTCCAGGGGCATTAGCTCTGGAAACACCATATATTTT.

This clonotype was seen repeatedly, ten times or more. The V call is TRBV6-2 or TRBV6-3, the J call TRBJ2-1; D is unresolved. Germline loops: CDR1 MNHEY, CDR2 SVGEGT. CDR3 length: 15 amino acids. The V end lost 6 bases, the J end lost 4 bases, and 16 bases lay between the germline ends. CDR3 residues: CASRYGSLGYNEQFF. CDR3 sequence (DNA): TGTGCCAGCAGATACGGCAGCCTCGGGTACAATGAGCAGTTCTTC.

J is TRBJ2-4 and V is TRBV20-1; D is undetermined. The better agreement between TRBJ2-7 and the DNA end casts doubt on the J call. The CDR3 runs 12 residues. The germline CDR1 and CDR2 sequences are DFQATT and SNEGSKA (reference sequence). In DNA, the CDR3 is TGCAGTGCTGTTCGTTCGGTATACGAGCAGTACTTC. Its protein is CSAVRSVYEQYF.

At least ten counts were recorded for this clonotype. The chain is built from TRBV20-1 and TRBJ2-3, with 8 bases matching TRBD2. This CDR3 is built from 13 residues. Germline V CDR1 and CDR2: DFQATT, SNEGSKA (reference sequence). V gave up 3 bases and J gave up 9 bases; unmatched junction bases: 8. This chain's CDR3 is CSASSGTLVTQYF. The DNA of the CDR3 is TGCAGTGCTAGTAGCGGGACCCTCGTAACGCAGTATTTT.

This clonotype was counted between two and nine times. The chain carries TRBV6-6 and TRBJ1-2, with unresolved D. Germline assignment: CDR1 MNHNY and CDR2 SVGAGI (reference sequence). The ends were cut back, 0 bases at V and 2 bases at J, with 10 bases in the middle. CDR3 length: 15 amino acids. CDR3 in amino acids: CASSYSATANYGYTF. CDR3 coding DNA: TGTGCCAGCAGTTACTCTGCGACGGCGAACTATGGCTACACCTTC.

This chain uses TRBV6-5 with TRBJ2-3; 7 nucleotides align to TRBD1. The CDR3 spans 16 residues. The germline V gene has CDR1 MNHEY and CDR2 SVGAGI. Unmatched junction bases numbered 6, after V lost 0 bases and J lost 3 bases. The CDR3 loop is CASSYSPGTETDTQYF. The CDR3 DNA is TGTGCCAGCAGTTACTCCCCTGGGACAGAGACAGATACGCAGTATTTT.

This clonotype was found a few times. The chain employs TRBV2 and TRBJ2-3; maybe TRBD1 (7 bases). The CDR3 is 14 residues long. Germline CDR1 and CDR2: SNHLY and FYNNEI. V was shortened by 6 bases and J by 0 bases, with 10 bases between the two germline ends. The CDR3 is CASRQGTSTDTQYF. CDR3 nucleotide sequence: TGTGCCAGCAGACAGGGGACTAGCACAGATACGCAGTATTTT.

The chain has TRBV5-1 and TRBJ2-7; D gene ambiguous. Germline V gene sequence: CDR1 SGHRS, CDR2 YFSETQ. CDR3 length: 12 amino acids. Trimming shortened V by 2 bases and J by 5 bases, and 8 bases separated the two germline ends. CDR3 in DNA: TGCGCCAGCAGCTTTAAAGGGAACGAGCAGTACTTC. It translates to CASSFKGNEQYF. Full variable domain (missing parts from reference TRBV5-1 and TRBJ2-7): KAGVTQTPRYLIKTRGQQVTLSCSPISGHRSVSWYQQTPGQGLQFLFEYFSETQRNKGNFPGRFSGRQFSNSRSEMNVSTLELGDSALYLCASSFKGNEQYFGPGTRLTVT.

This clonotype was recorded many times. The V gene is TRBV10-3, the J gene TRBJ2-3; D may be TRBD1 or TRBD2 (5 bases each). The CDR3 has 16 amino acids. CDR1 is ENHRY, CDR2 SYGVKD, per germline. Trimming removed 8 bases at V and 0 bases at J, with 18 bases between. CDR3 DNA: TGTGCCATCGGCTCAACCGGGACGCACAGCACAGATACGCAGTATTTT. Protein product: CAIGSTGTHSTDTQYF.

This clonotype was seen at least ten times. The gene calls are TRBV12-3 or TRBV12-4 and TRBJ2-1, with 11 positions matching TRBD2. The CDR3 is 15 residues long. J was trimmed by 6 bases and V by 3 bases; bases with no gene match: 4. CDR3 bases: TGTGCCAGCAGTTTTCTAGCGGGGGGTATCAATGAGCAGTTCTTC. Translated, it gives CASSFLAGGINEQFF.

This clonotype was seen a single time. The chain uses TRBV5-1 and TRBJ2-4, with D uncertain. This CDR3 is 15 amino acids long. The germline V and J ends were trimmed by 0 bases and 3 bases, with 10 bases remaining between them. CDR1 and CDR2 (germline): SGHRS, YFSETQ. The CDR3 DNA is TGCGCCAGCAGCTTGGCTGGGGTTGACAAAAACATTCAGTACTTC. Protein: CASSLAGVDKNIQYF.

This clonotype was found a few times. The rearrangement joins TRBV7-3 to TRBJ1-3; TRBD1 might be the D (6 bases). Germline V CDR1 and CDR2: SGHTA, FQGTGA. The V end was cut by 0 bases, the J end by 6 bases, with 12 bases between. The CDR3 extends over 15 amino acids. This chain's CDR3 is CASSLTGGEVNTIYF. In DNA form, the CDR3 reads TGTGCCAGCAGCTTAACCGGGGGCGAAGTAAACACCATATATTTT.

In its sample, this clonotype was seen many times. The genes are TRBV30 and TRBJ1-2, with a possible D match to TRBD1 (5 bases). Per the germline V gene, CDR1 is GTSNPN and CDR2 is SVGIG (reference sequence). The CDR3 consists of 12 residues. Trimming cost V 5 bases and J 7 bases, with 14 bases left between them. The CDR3 here is CAWALGLAGYTF. DNA for the CDR3: TGTGCCTGGGCTCTGGGACTGGCTGGCTACACCTTC.

This clonotype was seen only a few times. The chain is built from TRBV30 and TRBJ1-2, with 10 bases aligning to TRBD1. V shed 3 bases, J shed 6 bases, and the junction held 4 bases outside the gene matches. Germline V gene sequence: CDR1 GTSNPN, CDR2 SVGIG (reference sequence). The CDR3 is 13 amino acids. CDR3 DNA: TGTGCCTGGAGCCCCGGGACAGGGGATGGCTACACCTTC. Translated, it gives CAWSPGTGDGYTF.

The gene calls are TRBV6-5 and TRBJ2-1, with 9 bases aligning to TRBD1. From germline, CDR1 is MNHEY and CDR2 SVGAGI. This CDR3 spans 14 amino acids. With 0 bases clipped from V and 9 bases from J, the junction kept 3 bases outside the gene matches. The CDR3 DNA follows: TGTGCCAGCAGTTACTCCGGACAGGGGAGTGAGCAGTTCTTC. This translates into CASSYSGQGSEQFF.

This clonotype was counted between two and nine times. This CDR3 reads CASSLAGRENEQYF. The DNA of the CDR3 is TGTGCCAGCAGCTTGGCAGGCAGGGAGAATGAGCAGTACTTC. The chain recombines TRBV5-6 with TRBJ2-7, with D perhaps being TRBD1 or TRBD2 (5 bases each). This CDR3 is built from 14 residues. Trimming left V 0 bases short and J 7 bases short, with 14 bases between. Germline lookup yields CDR1 SGHDT and CDR2 YYEEEE.

Of note for this clonotype: A much larger clone sits a single nucleotide away, making a read error possible. This chain joins TRBV7-2 and TRBJ2-5; D is perhaps TRBD2 (6 bases). Germline V gene lookup returns CDR1 SGHTA and CDR2 FQGNSA. V was shortened by 3 bases and J by 11 bases, with 22 bases between the two germline ends. The CDR3 spans 15 residues. The CDR3 spells CASSFLARGYNEQYF. CDR3 sequence (DNA): TGTGCCAGCAGCTTTCTAGCGAGGGGCTACAATGAGCAGTACTTC. The whole variable domain, remainder taken from reference TRBV7-2 and TRBJ2-5, is GAGVSQSPSNKVTEKGKDVELRCDPISGHTALYWYRQSLGQGLEFLIYFQGNSAPDKSGLPSDRFSAERTGGSVSTLTIQRTQQEDSAVYLCASSFLARGYNEQYFGPGTRLLVL.

This clonotype was detected a few times. This could be a read error, since a much larger clone is one nucleotide away. V usage is TRBV6-5 and J usage is TRBJ2-7, with D unresolved. Looked up from germline, CDR1 is MNHEY and CDR2 is SVGAGI. This CDR3 has 12 residues. For the CDR3, the DNA is TGTGCCGGCAGTTACTCCCTCGGCGAGCAGTACTTC. It encodes CAGSYSLGEQYF.

Regarding this clonotype: A junction end diverges from the germline sequence, so it may reflect a read error. The chain joins TRBV7-8 to TRBJ2-1, with D perhaps assigned TRBD1 or TRBD2 (5 bases each). This CDR3 has 15 residues. CDR1 and CDR2 from the germline V gene are SGHVS and FQNEAQ. The CDR3: CAGSSRRTSYKEQFF. The CDR3 DNA sequence: TGTGCCGGCAGCTCAAGGAGGACATCCTACAAGGAGCAGTTCTTC. Looking up the rest from reference TRBV7-8 and TRBJ2-1 gives the full variable domain: GAGVSQSPRYKVAKRGQDVALRCDPISGHVSLFWYQQALGQGPEFLTYFQNEAQLDKSGLPSDRFFAERPEGSVSTLKIQRTQQEDSAVYLCAGSSRRTSYKEQFFGPGTRLTVL.

This clonotype was seen more than once but under ten times. V gene TRBV27 combines with J gene TRBJ1-2; 10 bases match TRBD1. The V gene end was trimmed by 6 bases and the J gene end by 7 bases; junction bases not matched to a gene: 2. The germline V gene encodes CDR1 MNHEY and CDR2 SMNVEV (reference sequence). The CDR3 length is 12 residues. The CDR3 DNA follows: TGTGCCAGCAGCCGACAGGGGGCTGGCTACACCTTC. Its protein is CASSRQGAGYTF.

Regarding this clonotype: This may be a read error, as it is one base from a much larger clone. The chain combines TRBV6-4 with TRBJ2-5, with 8 bases identical to TRBD2. This CDR3 region has 16 residues. Germline V gives CDR1 MRHNA, CDR2 SNTAGT. The ends lost 2 bases at V and 11 bases at J; junction bases unmatched: 16. The CDR3 DNA is TGTGCCAGCAGTGACGGATCCGGGGGGGGTCCGAATGAGCAGTACTTC. Translated, it gives CASSDGSGGGPNEQYF.

This clonotype has at least ten counts. CDR3 sequence reads: CASSPTAKNIQYF. The CDR3 coding sequence is TGTGCCAGCAGCCCCACAGCCAAAAACATTCAGTACTTC. The chain recombines TRBV7-3 with TRBJ2-4, with D hard to call. V lost 5 bases to trimming and J lost 0 bases, with 5 bases between them. Germline CDR1 SGHTA, CDR2 FQGTGA. This CDR3 comprises 13 residues.

V and J are TRBV5-4 and TRBJ2-2; 10 positions match TRBD2. The germline CDR1 and CDR2 sequences are SGHNT and YYREEE (reference sequence). Trimming removed 4 bases from V and 4 bases from J; junction bases left unmatched: 7. The CDR3 sequence is 16 residues long. Here the CDR3 DNA reads TGTGCCAGCAGCCCCTCTAGCGGGGGTACCACCGGGGAGCTGTTTTTT. This gives the protein CASSPSSGGTTGELFF.

Of note for this clonotype: A much larger clone differs by one base, so this may be a read error. The gene calls are TRBV6-1 and TRBJ2-5, with TRBD1 identical over 9 bases. Germline lookup yields CDR1 MNHNS and CDR2 SASEGT. V lost 11 bases, J lost 4 bases, and 8 bases stayed unmatched. The CDR3 extends over 13 amino acids. DNA of the CDR3: TGTGCCGTCTCGACAGGGGGGTCAGAGACCCAGTACTTC. Protein product: CAVSTGGSETQYF.

The V call is TRBV28, the J call TRBJ2-7; 9 nucleotides line up with TRBD1. V trimming: 3 bases; J trimming: 3 bases; junction bases outside the gene matches: 6. The germline V gene encodes CDR1 MDHEN and CDR2 SYDVKM. The CDR3 is 15 amino acids. As DNA, the CDR3 is TGTGCCAGCAGTTTTTTGGGACAGGGTTGCTACGAGCAGTACTTC. Translation gives CASSFLGQGCYEQYF.

This clonotype has a single count. The CDR3 region is CASSSDPGGETQYF. The CDR3 bases are TGTGCCAGCAGCTCCGACCCCGGGGGAGAGACCCAGTACTTC. This chain uses TRBV11-2 with TRBJ2-5; weak D call: TRBD2 (6 bases). Germline CDR1 and CDR2: SGHAT and FQNNGV. Trimming pared 4 bases from V and 4 bases from J, leaving 13 bases between. This CDR3 is 14 amino acids long.